Listed here is a single T cell receptor (beta chain). The length of the CDR3 is 14 residues. The ends were cut back, 8 bases at V and 1 base at J, with 14 bases in the middle. Germline CDR1 is LGHDT and CDR2 is YNNKEL (reference sequence). Sequenced by immunoSEQ multiplex PCR; TCRdb stores in-frame clones only, minus some. Counted here are roughly 700,000 clones, approximately 90% occurring once; the ten biggest clones make up roughly 0.25%. This entry comes from a study of blood T cell repertoires in COVID-19. Input material: peripheral blood. This TCR was sampled from a woman aged 18-29 years with acute or convalescent COVID-19. The rearrangement links TRBV3-1 (or the pseudogene TRBV3-2) to TRBJ1-1, with D tentatively TRBD1 (6 bases). CDR3 sequence reads: CASRDIPWNTEAFF. Written as DNA, the CDR3 is TGTGCCAGCCGGGACATTCCCTGGAACACTGAAGCTTTCTTT.